These 26 T cell receptor beta chains were all obtained from the same sample, sequenced in a study of T cell responses to AZD1222 COVID-19 vaccine. TCRdb's copy holds only in-frame clones and misses some; the assay was immunoSEQ multiplex PCR. The sample has about 130,000 clones, 90% seen once. This specimen consisted of peripheral blood, obtained on day 0 of AZD1222 vaccination. These receptors all come from an adult in good health.

This chain joins TRBV20-1 and TRBJ1-2, with unresolved D. Between the trimmed V and J ends, which lost 5 bases and 8 bases, there was a span of 6 bases. There are 9 residues in the CDR3. Per germline, CDR1 DFQATT and CDR2 SNEGSKA (reference sequence). CDR3 in amino acids: CSALPGYTF. CDR3 nucleotides: TGCAGTGCTCTTCCGGGCTACACCTTC.

The V gene is TRBV28, the J gene TRBJ1-5; D is unclear. Germline V lookup: CDR1 MDHEN, CDR2 SYDVKM. The CDR3 totals 14 residues. V gave up 5 bases and J gave up 5 bases, with 13 bases separating them. CDR3 sequence reads: CASSTGVTHQPQHF. DNA for the CDR3: TGTGCCAGCAGTACCGGGGTAACCCATCAGCCCCAGCATTTT.

The gene calls are TRBV5-5 and TRBJ1-1, with TRBD1 identical over 7 bases. Trimming took 0 bases from V and 3 from J; bases not matched to a gene: 11. The CDR3 spans 17 residues. Germline V gives CDR1 SGHKS, CDR2 YYEKEE (reference sequence). The CDR3 region is CASSLVGGAILDTEAFF. The DNA of the CDR3 is TGTGCCAGCAGCTTGGTAGGGGGCGCGATTTTGGACACTGAAGCTTTCTTT.

The chain couples TRBV21-1 to TRBJ2-5; the table gives TRBD2 as D, unverified against the DNA. TRBV21-1 constitutes a pseudogene. The CDR3 runs 16 residues. CDR3 nucleotides: TGTGCCAGCAGCAAAGCCATAGCTAGCTCCCAAGAGACCCAGTACTTC. Its protein is CASSKAIASSQETQYF.

The rearrangement joins TRBV3-1 (or the pseudogene TRBV3-2) to TRBJ2-3, with a weak D call TRBD2 (5 bases). The CDR3 consists of 12 residues. Trimming stripped 5 bases from V and 6 bases from J, with 9 bases between. Germline V CDR1 and CDR2: LGHDT, YNNKEL (reference sequence). As DNA, the CDR3 is TGTGCCAGCAGCGCGCGGGCGGATACGCAGTATTTT. This codes for CASSARADTQYF.

This chain joins TRBV28 and TRBJ1-6; D possibly corresponds to TRBD1 (5 bases). The V end was cut by 4 bases, the J end by 4 bases, with 11 bases between. The CDR3 loop spans 15 amino acids. Germline V gene data show CDR1 as MDHEN and CDR2 as SYDVKM. CDR3 coding DNA: TGTGCCAGCAGTTGGGGCGCAGGGTATAATTCACCCCTCCACTTT. Amino acid sequence: CASSWGAGYNSPLHF.

The V gene is TRBV28, the J gene TRBJ1-2; no clear D. The CDR3 is made up of 17 amino acids. V was pared by 5 bases and J by 7 bases, with 26 bases between. Germline loops: CDR1 MDHEN, CDR2 SYDVKM. CDR3 sequence: CASSPYREVPSLRGYTF. The CDR3 DNA sequence: TGTGCCAGCAGTCCATACCGTGAGGTGCCCTCCCTCCGTGGCTACACCTTC.

This chain joins TRBV19 and TRBJ1-1; 7 bases are a match to TRBD1. V lost 5 bases, J lost 1 base, and 1 base stayed unmatched. Germline-derived CDR1 and CDR2 are LNHDA and SQIVND (reference sequence). The CDR3 is 13 residues long. This CDR3 is CASSWDRNTEAFF. CDR3 nucleotide sequence: TGTGCCAGTAGTTGGGACAGGAACACTGAAGCTTTCTTT.

V gene TRBV13 combines with J gene TRBJ1-2; D gene unclear. Deletions cut 0 bases from V and 2 bases from J, with 13 bases between. The CDR3 has 16 amino acids. Germline V lookup: CDR1 PRHDT, CDR2 FYEKMQ (reference sequence). CDR3 coding DNA: TGTGCCAGCAGCTTAGGCCGCGGGGTCGGCAACTATGGCTACACCTTC. Translating it yields CASSLGRGVGNYGYTF.

This rearrangement joins TRBV6-6 to TRBJ2-5; tentative D call: TRBD2 (6 bases). V lost 4 bases, J lost 4 bases, and 13 bases lay in between. CDR3 length equals 14 residues. Germline V gives CDR1 MNHNY, CDR2 SVGAGI (reference sequence). This CDR3 reads CASSSWTEGETQYF. The CDR3 DNA is TGTGCCAGCAGTTCTTGGACGGAGGGAGAGACCCAGTACTTC.

This chain joins TRBV18 and TRBJ2-5, with D possibly matching TRBD2 (6 bases). The CDR3 is 12 amino acids. The V gene lost 3 bases and the J gene lost 5 bases, with 7 bases spanning the gap. Germline V CDR1 and CDR2: KGHSH, LQKENI. The CDR3, as DNA: TGTGCCAGCTCACCGGGGGGTGAGACCCAGTACTTC. Amino acids: CASSPGGETQYF.

This chain uses TRBV3-1 (or the pseudogene TRBV3-2) with TRBJ1-4; 7 bases line up with TRBD1. The ends lost 1 base at V and 14 bases at J; junction bases unmatched: 4. The CDR3 loop spans 12 amino acids. Per the germline V gene, CDR1 is LGHDT and CDR2 is YNNKEL (reference sequence). The CDR3 protein is CASSQVSRGLFF. DNA of the CDR3: TGTGCCAGCAGCCAAGTGTCCAGGGGGCTGTTTTTT.

CDR3 loop: CASSLLGRRRSGNTIYF. CDR3 nucleotides: TGTGCCAGCAGCTTATTGGGACGGCGCCGCTCTGGAAACACCATATATTTT. V gene TRBV7-2 combines with J gene TRBJ1-3; TRBD1 might be the D (5 bases). Germline V CDR1 and CDR2: SGHTA, FQGNSA. There are 17 residues in the CDR3. V was pared by 2 bases and J by 0 bases, with 14 bases between. Complete variable domain (other parts from reference TRBV7-2 and TRBJ1-3): GAGVSQSPSNKVTEKGKDVELRCDPISGHTALYWYRQSLGQGLEFLIYFQGNSAPDKSGLPSDRFSAERTGGSVSTLTIQRTQQEDSAVYLCASSLLGRRRSGNTIYFGEGSWLTVV.

The V and J genes are TRBV30 and TRBJ1-6; 8 bases line up with TRBD1. Germline-derived CDR1 and CDR2 are GTSNPN and SVGIG (reference sequence). The CDR3 consists of 14 residues. J was trimmed by 6 bases and V by 2 bases; bases with no gene match: 3. Written as DNA, the CDR3 is TGTGCCTGGAGTACCGGACAGGGTAATTCACCCCTCCACTTT. This codes for CAWSTGQGNSPLHF.

This rearrangement joins TRBV13 to TRBJ2-2; no clear D. Germline-derived CDR1 and CDR2 are PRHDT and FYEKMQ (reference sequence). Trimming removed 0 bases at V and 6 bases at J, with 8 bases between. The CDR3 sequence is 14 residues long. This CDR3 reads CASSLGVIAGELFF. For the CDR3, the DNA is TGTGCCAGCAGCTTAGGCGTGATCGCCGGGGAGCTGTTTTTT.

The chain couples TRBV5-4 to TRBJ2-5, with D perhaps matching TRBD2 (6 bases). V was clipped by 1 base and J by 2 bases, with 15 bases between them. This CDR3 has 16 residues. CDR1 and CDR2 (germline): SGHNT, YYREEE (reference sequence). The DNA for the CDR3 is TGTGCCAGCAGCTTGCGCCCGGGGGTGTTACAAGAGACCCAGTACTTC. It translates to CASSLRPGVLQETQYF.

The chain is built from TRBV5-5 and TRBJ1-5; D gene uncertain. This CDR3 is built from 14 residues. V dropped 0 bases and J dropped 0 bases, with 4 bases sitting between them. Germline-derived CDR1 and CDR2 are SGHKS and YYEKEE (reference sequence). The CDR3 loop is CASSLGPSNQPQHF. CDR3 DNA sequence: TGTGCCAGCAGCTTGGGTCCTAGCAATCAGCCCCAGCATTTT.

This clone is a singleton in its sample. The rearrangement joins TRBV10-3 to TRBJ1-5; D possibly corresponds to TRBD1 (5 bases). Germline values: CDR1 ENHRY, CDR2 SYGVKD. Trimming cost V 0 bases and J 0 bases, with 9 bases left between them. The CDR3 consists of 16 residues. In nucleotides, the CDR3 is TGTGCCATCAGTGAGTCGGGGGGGACTAGCAATCAGCCCCAGCATTTT. Its translation: CAISESGGTSNQPQHF.

This clone has just a few counts. This rearrangement joins TRBV6-4 to TRBJ2-1; 9 nucleotides line up with TRBD1. Trimming cost V 2 bases and J 4 bases; bases outside gene matches: 6. CDR1 and CDR2 (germline): MRHNA, SNTAGT. The CDR3 is made up of 16 amino acids. The CDR3, as DNA: TGTGCCAGCAGTGACCGGACGACAGGGGGATACAATGAGCAGTTCTTC. This encodes CASSDRTTGGYNEQFF.

The chain has TRBV3-1 (or the pseudogene TRBV3-2) and TRBJ2-7; D gene ambiguous. Germline CDR1 reads LGHDT; CDR2 reads YNNKEL (reference sequence). V dropped 2 bases and J dropped 7 bases, with 9 bases sitting between them. The CDR3 runs 12 residues. The CDR3 spells CASSQTGREQYF. CDR3 sequence (DNA): TGTGCCAGCAGCCAAACTGGTCGGGAGCAGTACTTC.

V usage is TRBV6-2 or TRBV6-3 and J usage is TRBJ1-1, with no clear D. Trimming left V 4 bases short and J 9 bases short, with 12 bases between. The length of the CDR3 is 12 residues. CDR1 is MNHEY and CDR2 is SVGEGT in the germline V gene. The CDR3 reads CASSLADKQAFF. CDR3 in DNA: TGTGCCAGCAGTTTAGCAGACAAGCAAGCTTTCTTT.

The J gene is TRBJ2-5, the V gene TRBV30; 14 nucleotides agree with TRBD2. Germline assignment: CDR1 GTSNPN and CDR2 SVGIG (reference sequence). There are 16 residues in the CDR3. V was pared by 2 bases and J by 5 bases, with 7 bases of the junction left unmatched. CDR3 region: CAWSPGGLAGVETQYF. The DNA of the CDR3 is TGTGCCTGGAGTCCGGGGGGACTAGCGGGGGTGGAGACCCAGTACTTC.

The V gene is TRBV28, the J gene TRBJ1-5, with TRBD1 as a possible D gene (5 bases). Trimming took off 0 bases at V and 3 bases at J, with 12 bases between the two ends. CDR3 length equals 16 residues. Germline values: CDR1 MDHEN, CDR2 SYDVKM. The CDR3 region is CASSLWGKGINQPQHF. The DNA of the CDR3 is TGTGCCAGCAGTTTATGGGGTAAGGGGATCAATCAGCCCCAGCATTTT.

CDR3 nucleotides: TGTGCCACCAGTGATGGAGGGTACCTTCAGCAGTTCTTC. Amino acid sequence: CATSDGGYLQQFF. This rearrangement joins TRBV24-1 to TRBJ2-1; D may be TRBD2 (6 bases). The CDR3 totals 13 residues. V was clipped by 3 bases and J by 11 bases, with 13 bases between them. The germline gives CDR1 KGHDR, CDR2 SFDVKD.

The V and J genes are TRBV6-1 and TRBJ1-3, with D possibly being TRBD1 (5 bases). V lost 0 bases to trimming and J lost 6 bases, with 6 bases between them. Germline loops: CDR1 MNHNS, CDR2 SASEGT. The CDR3 consists of 13 residues. The CDR3 nucleotides read TGTGCCAGCAGTGAAGCGGGGCTAAACACCATATATTTT. Its protein is CASSEAGLNTIYF.

V and J are TRBV19 and TRBJ2-5; 7 nucleotides line up with TRBD2. The CDR3 is made up of 14 amino acids. Germline assignment: CDR1 LNHDA and CDR2 SQIVND (reference sequence). V was pared by 2 bases and J by 4 bases, with 4 bases of the junction left unmatched. This CDR3 reads CASSISGAGETQYF. DNA of the CDR3: TGTGCCAGTAGTATAAGCGGGGCCGGAGAGACCCAGTACTTC.